The 15 T cell receptor beta chains given below trace back to one sample, sequenced in a study of T cells after yellow fever vaccination. TCRdb analysed the 5' RACE reads with MiXCR anew, one entry per CDR3 protein. The sample lists 200,000 to 300,000 distinct CDR3 sequences; 3.6% were seen once. The starting material was PBMCs, obtained 15 days after the yellow fever booster vaccination. The origin of the receptors is a man between 18 and 35 years old who received the YFV17D yellow fever vaccine.

The sample holds many counts of this clonotype. The chain uses TRBV7-9 and TRBJ2-1; possible D gene TRBD1, 6 bases. In germline, CDR1 is SEHNR, CDR2 FQNEAQ (reference sequence). The CDR3 extends over 13 amino acids. Deletions cut 5 bases from V and 4 bases from J, with 9 bases between. CDR3 in DNA: TGTGCCAGCAGCAATACAGGGTACAATGAGCAGTTCTTC. As protein: CASSNTGYNEQFF.

This clonotype was observed many times. The V call is TRBV29-1, the J call TRBJ2-7, with a possible D match to TRBD1 (9 bases). The CDR3 is made up of 14 amino acids. The ends were cut back, 6 bases at V and 4 bases at J, with 19 bases in the middle. Germline loops: CDR1 SQVTM, CDR2 ANQGSEA. Written as DNA, the CDR3 is TGCAGCGTCCTCGGGGGGGACAGGGTGTACGAGCAGTACTTC. Its protein product is CSVLGGDRVYEQYF.

This chain joins TRBV5-4 and TRBJ2-6, with D uncertain. V lost 1 base to trimming and J lost 0 bases, with 5 bases between them. The CDR3 extends over 15 amino acids. Germline CDR1 reads SGHNT; CDR2 reads YYREEE (reference sequence). The CDR3 nucleotides read TGTGCCAGCAGCTTGTTCCTCTCTGGGGCCAACGTCCTGACTTTC. Residues: CASSLFLSGANVLTF.

On this clonotype itself: This may come from a read error, since a much larger clone is one base off. The chain's CDR3 is CASSQSVTNTEAFF. As DNA, the CDR3 is TGTGCCAGCAGCCAAAGTGTGACGAACACTGAAGCTTTCTTT. The chain couples TRBV4-2 to TRBJ1-1; D unclear. Germline CDR1 and CDR2: LGHNA and YNFKEQ. The CDR3 consists of 14 residues. Trimming removed 2 bases from V and 1 base from J, with 8 bases in between.

This clonotype has at least ten counts. The rearrangement links TRBV30 to TRBJ1-5, with D unclear. Per the germline V gene, CDR1 is GTSNPN and CDR2 is SVGIG (reference sequence). Trimming took off 2 bases at V and 3 bases at J, with 8 bases between the two ends. This CDR3 has 13 residues. CDR3 nucleotides: TGTGCCTGGAGTAGGGTGGCCAATCAGCCCCAGCATTTT. As protein: CAWSRVANQPQHF.

Comments on this clonotype: This may stem from a read error, because a much larger clone lies one nucleotide away. V usage is TRBV4-3 and J usage is TRBJ1-3; D unclear. Deletions cut 0 bases from V and 0 bases from J, with 9 bases between. The CDR3 is made up of 16 amino acids. Germline loops: CDR1 LGHNA, CDR2 YSLEER. The DNA for the CDR3 is TGCGCCAGCAGCCAAGATGCAGAGAGCTCTGGAAACACCATATATTTT. Protein: CASSQDAESSGNTIYF.

Ten or more counts support this clonotype. This chain joins TRBV6-5 and TRBJ1-2; D gene ambiguous. CDR3 length: 15 amino acids. V was trimmed by 7 bases and J by 6 bases, leaving 21 bases between them. Germline V gene sequence: CDR1 MNHEY, CDR2 SVGAGI. This chain's CDR3 is CASTHRPRGPDGYTF. Here the CDR3 DNA reads TGTGCCAGCACTCACCGCCCGCGAGGGCCGGATGGCTACACCTTC.

This clonotype was detected a few times. The J gene is TRBJ1-1, the V gene TRBV20-1; 9 bases are shared with TRBD1. This CDR3 has 17 residues. Germline V gene data show CDR1 as DFQATT and CDR2 as SNEGSKA (reference sequence). The trim removed 5 bases at V and 0 bases at J, leaving 13 bases unmatched. The CDR3 spells CSAPQAGTGIMNTEAFF. The CDR3 coding sequence is TGCAGTGCTCCTCAAGCCGGGACAGGGATTATGAACACTGAAGCTTTCTTT.

This clonotype was detected many times. V is TRBV7-9 and J is TRBJ1-4; tentatively, D is TRBD1 (5 bases). Germline V gene data show CDR1 as SEHNR and CDR2 as FQNEAQ (reference sequence). This CDR3 region has 17 residues. Trimming took off 1 base at V and 3 bases at J, with 15 bases between the two ends. In nucleotides, the CDR3 is TGTGCCAGCAGCTTAGTCCACGGCGGGGCATCTAATGAAAAACTGTTTTTT. Translating gives CASSLVHGGASNEKLFF.

This clonotype was seen ten or more times. The chain combines TRBV7-2 with TRBJ1-1; D not resolved. V was pared by 1 base and J by 1 base, with 10 bases between. The CDR3 totals 15 residues. Germline CDR1 is SGHTA and CDR2 is FQGNSA. CDR3 region: CASSLVGPGNTEAFF. The CDR3 DNA sequence: TGTGCCAGCAGCTTAGTAGGGCCAGGGAACACTGAAGCTTTCTTT. The complete variable domain, with remaining parts taken from reference TRBV7-2 and TRBJ1-1, reads GAGVSQSPSNKVTEKGKDVELRCDPISGHTALYWYRQSLGQGLEFLIYFQGNSAPDKSGLPSDRFSAERTGGSVSTLTIQRTQQEDSAVYLCASSLVGPGNTEAFFGQGTRLTVV.

This clonotype came up many times. The chain couples TRBV4-3 to TRBJ1-1; D gene uncertain. Germline V CDR1 and CDR2: LGHNA, YSLEER. The CDR3 length is 14 residues. V was clipped by 0 bases and J by 11 bases, with 16 bases between them. CDR3 DNA sequence: TGCGCCAGCAGCCAAGATTCGACCTCCGGTCGGGCTTTCTTT. This encodes CASSQDSTSGRAFF.

This clonotype was detected ten times or more. This CDR3 is CASSQKRGYTDTQYF. The CDR3 DNA sequence: TGTGCCAGCAGCCAGAAGCGGGGGTACACAGATACGCAGTATTTT. The genes are TRBV7-2 and TRBJ2-3, with 8 bases identical to TRBD2. With V trimmed by 5 bases and J by 2 bases, 6 bases remained unmatched. Germline loops: CDR1 SGHTA, CDR2 FQGNSA. The CDR3 extends over 15 amino acids.

The rearrangement uses TRBV28 and TRBJ2-7; D gene ambiguous. The V and J ends lost 3 bases and 3 bases respectively, with 6 bases between them. The CDR3 is 12 amino acids. The germline gives CDR1 MDHEN, CDR2 SYDVKM. The CDR3 DNA reads TGTGCCAGCAGTTTTACCAACTACGAGCAGTACGTC. As protein: CASSFTNYEQYV.

This clonotype was seen ten or more times. The V gene is TRBV4-3, the J gene TRBJ2-1; TRBD1 might be the D (5 bases). V gave up 2 bases and J gave up 6 bases, with 14 bases separating them. Per the germline V gene, CDR1 is LGHNA and CDR2 is YSLEER. This CDR3 has 15 amino acids. The CDR3 DNA is TGCGCCAGCAGCCAAAGGGTGCAGGGATCCAATGAGCAGTTCTTC. This sequence encodes CASSQRVQGSNEQFF.

This clonotype was seen at least ten times. The chain is built from TRBV7-2 and TRBJ2-3; D not resolved. Germline V gene sequence: CDR1 SGHTA, CDR2 FQGNSA. The CDR3 covers 14 residues. Deletions cut 7 bases from V and 1 base from J, with 12 bases between. The CDR3 DNA sequence: TGTGCCAGCACCTTCTACCTTCGCACAGATACGCAGTATTTT. As protein: CASTFYLRTDTQYF.